This T cell receptor (beta chain) emerged from a study of blood T cell repertoires in COVID-19. In the study overall: COVID-19 samples, acute and convalescent, were from the United States, Italy and Spain. Nucleic acid was either cDNA or gDNA, and it came from T cells, B-cell-depleted T cells, or PBMCs.

CDR1 SGHAT and CDR2 FQNNGV come from the germline V gene. This CDR3 has 13 amino acids. The V gene lost 5 bases and the J gene lost 6 bases, with 13 bases spanning the gap. This clone was recorded only once. Original processing methods: From reference gene primer amplification, estimates of nucleated cell counts were derived. Produced via immunoSEQ multiplex PCR; TCRdb's table is partial and in-frame only. V and J calls and clone size are as listed in that table; D and trimming were resolved from the DNA. The sample has a few hundred thousand clones, about 88% seen once. Sequencing was done on a sample of peripheral blood. The TCR was taken from a man between 40 and 49 years old with active or convalescent COVID-19. The chain uses TRBV11-2 and TRBJ1-2; the D gene is possibly TRBD1 (5 bases). The CDR3 protein is CASSLRRRDGYTF. As DNA, the CDR3 is TGTGCCAGCAGCCTCAGACGCAGGGATGGCTACACCTTC.